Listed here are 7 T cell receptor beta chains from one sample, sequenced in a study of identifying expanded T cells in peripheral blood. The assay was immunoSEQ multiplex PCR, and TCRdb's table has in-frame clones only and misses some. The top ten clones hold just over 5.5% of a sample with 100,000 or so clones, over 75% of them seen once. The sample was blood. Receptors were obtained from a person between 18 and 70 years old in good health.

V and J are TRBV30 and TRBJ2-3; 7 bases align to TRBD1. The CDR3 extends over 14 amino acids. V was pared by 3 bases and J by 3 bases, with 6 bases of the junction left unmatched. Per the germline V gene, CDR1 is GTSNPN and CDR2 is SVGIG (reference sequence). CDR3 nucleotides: TGTGCCTGGAGAAAGACAGGGAGTACAGATACGCAGTATTTT. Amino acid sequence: CAWRKTGSTDTQYF.

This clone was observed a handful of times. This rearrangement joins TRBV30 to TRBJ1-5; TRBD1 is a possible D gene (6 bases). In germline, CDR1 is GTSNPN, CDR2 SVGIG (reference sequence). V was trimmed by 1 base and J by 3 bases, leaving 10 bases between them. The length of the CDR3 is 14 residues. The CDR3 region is CAWSGQVYNQPQHF. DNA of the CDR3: TGTGCCTGGAGTGGACAGGTCTACAATCAGCCCCAGCATTTT.

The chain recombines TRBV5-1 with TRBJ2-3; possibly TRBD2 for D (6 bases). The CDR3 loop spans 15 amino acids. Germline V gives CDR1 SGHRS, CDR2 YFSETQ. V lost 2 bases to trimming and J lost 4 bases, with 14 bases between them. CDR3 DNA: TGCGCCAGCAGCTTCGACCAGGGAGGATCAGATACGCAGTATTTT. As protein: CASSFDQGGSDTQYF.

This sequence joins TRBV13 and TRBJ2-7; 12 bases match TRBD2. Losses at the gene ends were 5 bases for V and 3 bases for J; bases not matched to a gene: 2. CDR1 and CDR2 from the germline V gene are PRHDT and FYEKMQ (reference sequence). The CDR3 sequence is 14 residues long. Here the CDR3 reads CASSILAGGYEQYF. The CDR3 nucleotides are TGTGCCAGCAGCATACTAGCGGGGGGCTACGAGCAGTACTTC.

Here the CDR3 reads CASNLGGQGLQPQHF. CDR3 coding DNA: TGTGCCAGTAACTTAGGGGGACAGGGTCTTCAGCCCCAGCATTTT. This rearrangement joins TRBV19 to TRBJ1-5, with TRBD1 matching over 9 bases. The germline V gene encodes CDR1 LNHDA and CDR2 SQIVND (reference sequence). V trimming: 7 bases; J trimming: 6 bases; junction bases outside the gene matches: 10. The length of the CDR3 is 15 residues.

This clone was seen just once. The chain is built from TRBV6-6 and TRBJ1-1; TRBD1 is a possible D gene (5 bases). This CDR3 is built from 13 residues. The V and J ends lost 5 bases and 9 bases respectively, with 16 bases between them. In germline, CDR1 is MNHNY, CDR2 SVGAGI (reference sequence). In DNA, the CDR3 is TGTGCCAGCAGTCACCTCCAGGGAACTAAAGCTTTCTTT. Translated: CASSHLQGTKAFF.

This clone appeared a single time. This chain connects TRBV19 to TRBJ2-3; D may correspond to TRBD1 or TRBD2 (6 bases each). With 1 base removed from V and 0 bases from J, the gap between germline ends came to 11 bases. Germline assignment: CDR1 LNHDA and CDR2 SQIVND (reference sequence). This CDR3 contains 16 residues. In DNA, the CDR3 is TGTGCCAGTAGTATAGTCCCGGGGGCTAGCACAGATACGCAGTATTTT. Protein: CASSIVPGASTDTQYF. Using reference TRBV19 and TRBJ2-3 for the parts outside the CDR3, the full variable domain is DGGITQSPKYLFRKEGQNVTLSCEQNLNHDAMYWYRQDPGQGLRLIYYSQIVNDFQKGDIAEGYSVSREKKESFPLTVTSAQKNPTAFYLCASSIVPGASTDTQYFGPGTRLTVL.